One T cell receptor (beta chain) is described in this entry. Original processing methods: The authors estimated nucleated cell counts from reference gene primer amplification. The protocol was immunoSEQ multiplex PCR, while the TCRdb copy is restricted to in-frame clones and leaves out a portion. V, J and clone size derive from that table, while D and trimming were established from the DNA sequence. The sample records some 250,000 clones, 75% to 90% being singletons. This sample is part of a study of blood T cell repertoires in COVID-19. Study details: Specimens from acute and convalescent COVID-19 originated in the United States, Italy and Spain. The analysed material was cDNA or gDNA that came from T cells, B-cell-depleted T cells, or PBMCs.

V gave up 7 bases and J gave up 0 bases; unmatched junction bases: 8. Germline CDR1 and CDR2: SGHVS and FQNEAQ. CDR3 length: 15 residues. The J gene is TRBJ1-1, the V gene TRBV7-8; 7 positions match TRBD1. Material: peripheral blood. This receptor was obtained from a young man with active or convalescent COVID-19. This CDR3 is CASISDRVLNTEAFF. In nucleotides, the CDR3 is TGTGCCAGCATATCAGACAGGGTTTTGAACACTGAAGCTTTCTTT.